The rows below give T cell receptor beta chains drawn from one sample of a study of breast tumors, draining lymph nodes, adjacent tissues. One entry per CDR3 protein results from TCRdb running MiXCR on the multiplex PCR reads. The table shows over 150,000 distinct CDR3 sequences, with 30% to 35% occurring only once. Material: axillary lymph node tissue. The receptors shown here come from a female donor with breast cancer. Some clones in this sample may be carry-over from other donors' samples. Each CDR3 is given with its conserved first and last residue. Fields, in order: V gene, D gene, J gene, clone size, CDR3 protein, CDR3 DNA. The D gene is left open where the match is weak. Size is stated for part of the rows, as once, few or many counts, or as a class when the clone is expanded.

v_gene: TRBV24-1; d_gene: NA; j_gene: TRBJ1-5; abundance: many; CDR3aa: CATSDRHRGNQPQHF; CDR3nt: TGTGCCACCAGTGACCGACACAGGGGCAATCAGCCCCAGCATTTT
v_gene: TRBV5-6; d_gene: TRBD1; j_gene: TRBJ2-7; abundance: NA; CDR3aa: CASSLRDRGYYEQYF; CDR3nt: TGTGCCAGCAGCTTGCGGGACAGGGGTTATTACGAGCAGTACTTC
v_gene: TRBV4-2; d_gene: NA; j_gene: TRBJ2-5; abundance: NA; CDR3aa: CASSQGQGETQYF; CDR3nt: TGTGCCAGCAGCCAAGGGCAGGGAGAGACCCAGTACTTC
v_gene: TRBV4-1; d_gene: NA; j_gene: TRBJ2-7; abundance: many; CDR3aa: CASSQDGREQYF; CDR3nt: TGCGCCAGCAGCCAAGATGGGCGCGAGCAGTACTTC
v_gene: TRBV3-1; d_gene: TRBD1; j_gene: TRBJ1-5; abundance: NA; CDR3aa: CASSQADRGNQPQHF; CDR3nt: TGTGCCAGCAGCCAAGCGGACAGGGGAAATCAGCCCCAGCATTTT
v_gene: TRBV28; d_gene: NA; j_gene: TRBJ2-7; abundance: NA; CDR3aa: CASSAGQPYEQYF; CDR3nt: TGTGCCAGCAGTGCGGGACAGCCCTACGAGCAGTACTTC
v_gene: TRBV11-2; d_gene: NA; j_gene: TRBJ2-5; abundance: NA; CDR3aa: CASSLGRYLQETRYF; CDR3nt: TGTGCCAGCAGCTTAGGCCGCTACCTACAAGAGACCCGGTACTTC
v_gene: TRBV11-3; d_gene: NA; j_gene: TRBJ2-2; abundance: NA; CDR3aa: CASSLSPGELFF; CDR3nt: TGTGCCAGCAGCTTATCCCCCGGGGAGCTGTTTTTT
v_gene: TRBV6-5; d_gene: NA; j_gene: TRBJ1-6; abundance: NA; CDR3aa: CASTDGGGSPLHF; CDR3nt: TGTGCCAGCACTGACGGGGGAGGTTCACCCCTCCACTTT
v_gene: TRBV7-8; d_gene: TRBD1; j_gene: TRBJ1-6; abundance: NA; CDR3aa: CASGLARTGIPPLHF; CDR3nt: TGTGCCAGCGGCTTAGCCAGGACAGGGATACCACCCCTCCACTTT
v_gene: TRBV20-1; d_gene: NA; j_gene: TRBJ2-7; abundance: many; CDR3aa: CSAPVPGHSYEQYF; CDR3nt: TGCAGTGCGCCAGTACCAGGCCACTCCTACGAGCAGTACTTC
v_gene: TRBV29-1; d_gene: NA; j_gene: TRBJ1-5; abundance: many; CDR3aa: CSVRSGLSNQPQHF; CDR3nt: TGCAGCGTCCGTTCGGGACTTAGCAATCAGCCCCAGCATTTT
v_gene: TRBV25-1; d_gene: NA; j_gene: TRBJ1-2; abundance: NA; CDR3aa: CASSITGTSGYTF; CDR3nt: TGTGCCAGCTCTATTACCGGGACTAGTGGCTACACCTTC
v_gene: TRBV3-1; d_gene: NA; j_gene: TRBJ1-2; abundance: NA; CDR3aa: CASSHQELPRGVIYGYTF; CDR3nt: TGTGCCAGCAGCCACCAAGAGTTGCCCCGCGGGGTAATATATGGCTACACCTTC
v_gene: TRBV6-5; d_gene: TRBD1; j_gene: TRBJ2-7; abundance: many; CDR3aa: CASSYRTGLEQYF; CDR3nt: TGTGCCAGCAGTTACCGGACAGGGCTTGAGCAGTACTTC
v_gene: TRBV19; d_gene: TRBD1; j_gene: TRBJ1-2; abundance: NA; CDR3aa: CASSPGTGTFNYGYTF; CDR3nt: TGTGCCAGTAGTCCTGGGACAGGGACCTTTAACTATGGCTACACCTTC
v_gene: TRBV11-2; d_gene: TRBD1; j_gene: TRBJ2-6; abundance: many; CDR3aa: CASSQGQGQPSGANVLTF; CDR3nt: TGTGCCAGCAGCCAGGGACAGGGCCAACCATCTGGGGCCAACGTCCTGACTTTC
v_gene: TRBV11-3; d_gene: NA; j_gene: TRBJ2-7; abundance: NA; CDR3aa: CASIGETAYEQYF; CDR3nt: TGTGCCAGCATCGGGGAGACAGCCTACGAGCAGTACTTC
v_gene: TRBV27; d_gene: TRBD1; j_gene: TRBJ1-5; abundance: many; CDR3aa: CASTAVFRGRAQPQHF; CDR3nt: TGTGCCAGCACCGCGGTCTTCAGGGGGCGAGCTCAGCCCCAGCATTTT
v_gene: TRBV7-9; d_gene: TRBD2; j_gene: TRBJ2-3; abundance: NA; CDR3aa: CASSSVAGSSYNEQYF; CDR3nt: TGTGCCAGCAGCTCCGTAGCGGGAAGCTCCTACAATGAGCAGTATTTT
v_gene: TRBV6-5; d_gene: TRBD2; j_gene: TRBJ2-7; abundance: few; CDR3aa: CASSGGYSYEQYF; CDR3nt: TGTGCCAGCAGCGGGGGGTACTCCTACGAGCAGTACTTC
v_gene: TRBV6-5; d_gene: TRBD1; j_gene: TRBJ2-1; abundance: NA; CDR3aa: CASSTREPGQGYEDTQFF; CDR3nt: TGTGCCAGCAGCACGAGGGAACCGGGACAGGGGTACGAAGATACGCAGTTCTTC
v_gene: TRBV9; d_gene: TRBD2; j_gene: TRBJ2-5; abundance: many; CDR3aa: CASSLGLAGFLLGETQYF; CDR3nt: TGTGCCAGCAGCCTCGGACTAGCGGGGTTCTTACTGGGTGAGACCCAGTACTTC